The T cell receptor (beta chain) under discussion was sequenced for a study of T cell responses to AZD1222 COVID-19 vaccine. Study background: Pooling was applied to second doses at about 4 or about 12 weeks. Study-wide results and limits: Donor demographics were predominantly white British with a female majority; clonal diversity may be underestimated. Repertoires were obtained only post-peak T cell response. Across spike, vaccine-associated CD4 TCRs were found, dominant at 160-218 and 743-854.

The repertoire was sequenced with immunoSEQ multiplex PCR; TCRdb's copy has only in-frame clones and lacks some. The sample has about 100,000 clones; around 89% are singletons. Points on this clone: The antigen is not known.

The CDR3 has 13 amino acids. Germline V gives CDR1 MNHEY, CDR2 SMNVEV (reference sequence). Trimming stripped 6 bases from V and 14 bases from J, with 17 bases between. The sample here was peripheral blood, taken on day 0 of AZD1222 vaccination. V is TRBV27 and J is TRBJ1-6; TRBD1 is a possible D gene (5 bases). This TCR was recovered from an adult in good health. The CDR3 spells CASSPPGRATLHF. The CDR3 DNA reads as TGTGCCAGCAGCCCCCCCGGCAGGGCAACCCTCCACTTT.